This T cell receptor beta chain was retrieved from a study of cytomegalovirus exposure and HLA in healthy donors. To note about this clone: Its target is unknown.

The PCR used 60 Vbeta and 13 Jbeta primers. Assay used: immunoSEQ multiplex PCR; TCRdb lists only in-frame clones, some missing. The sample has more than 95,000 clones; around 75% are singletons. This CDR3 comprises 14 residues. Germline V gene data show CDR1 as SGDLS and CDR2 as YYNGEE. The junction had 3 bases not matched to a gene; V was cut back by 0 bases and J by 3 bases. Study-level findings and limits: A later analysis found TCR association rates differed by HLA locus, highest for DRB1 and lowest for HLA-C. The listing of fewer than 200 TCR beta chains classed them as cytomegalovirus-associated.

The TCR comes from a woman between 50 and 59 years old in good health and CMV-seropositive. The chain links TRBV9 to TRBJ2-7; the match to TRBD2 covers 7 bases. Sequencing was done on a sample of PBMCs. CDR3 in amino acids: CASSVEPGGYEQYF. CDR3 coding DNA: TGTGCCAGCAGCGTAGAGCCGGGGGGCTACGAGCAGTACTTC.